Shown below are 23 T cell receptor beta chains from a single sample sequenced in a study of T cells after yellow fever vaccination. TCRdb re-called the 5' RACE reads through MiXCR, storing one row per CDR3 protein. The repertoire holds 180,000 or so distinct CDR3 sequences, with 11% as singletons. This specimen was CD8+ T cells sorted from PBMCs, taken 15 days after the yellow fever booster vaccination. The receptors here all came from a man aged 18-30 years who received the YFV17D yellow fever vaccine.

The chain joins TRBV11-2 to TRBJ1-4; D is undetermined. V lost 6 bases to trimming and J lost 10 bases, with 18 bases between them. Per germline, CDR1 SGHAT and CDR2 FQNNGV. The CDR3 runs to 14 residues. CDR3 residues: CASRRNLRSGKLFF. The CDR3 DNA reads TGTGCCAGCAGGCGAAACCTCCGGAGCGGAAAACTGTTTTTT.

Concerning this clonotype itself: A read error is possible here, since a much larger clone lies one base away. The gene calls are TRBV29-1 and TRBJ2-1; D gene uncertain. Germline assignment: CDR1 SQVTM and CDR2 ANQGSEA. CDR3 length: 14 amino acids. V lost 4 bases and J 8 bases, leaving 18 bases between the germline ends. The CDR3 spells CSVVPPCGSDEQFF. The CDR3, as DNA: TGCAGCGTTGTTCCCCCCTGTGGCTCTGATGAGCAGTTCTTC.

This chain joins TRBV20-1 and TRBJ2-7; TRBD1 matches 8 bases. V shed 2 bases and J 2 bases; nucleotides not matched to a gene: 11. CDR1 DFQATT and CDR2 SNEGSKA come from the germline V gene (reference sequence). CDR3 size: 16 residues. The CDR3 sequence: CSARPAGTGTPYEQYV. The CDR3 nucleotides read TGCAGTGCTAGACCCGCCGGGACAGGCACCCCCTACGAGCAGTACGTC.

This clonotype was counted at least ten times. This chain joins TRBV4-1 and TRBJ2-7; 10 nucleotides line up with TRBD2. The germline gives CDR1 MGHRA, CDR2 YSYEKL. This CDR3 contains 15 residues. V lost 4 bases and J lost 3; bases outside the gene matches: 6. The CDR3 here is CASSRTSGAIYEQYF. In DNA, the CDR3 is TGCGCCAGCAGCCGAACTAGCGGGGCGATCTACGAGCAGTACTTC.

The J gene is TRBJ2-7, the V gene TRBV5-1, with TRBD2 as a possible D gene (6 bases). V shed 3 bases and J shed 0 bases, with 13 bases lying between them. Germline values: CDR1 SGHRS, CDR2 YFSETQ. The CDR3 consists of 15 residues. CDR3 nucleotide sequence: TGCGCCAGCAGCTCCCCGGGACTGAACTCCTACGAGCAGTACTTC. Encoded protein: CASSSPGLNSYEQYF.

There are a few counts of this clonotype. The gene calls are TRBV6-2 or TRBV6-3 and TRBJ2-3; D is tentatively TRBD1 or TRBD2 (5 bases each). The V and J ends lost 9 bases and 4 bases respectively, with 17 bases between them. This CDR3 comprises 14 residues. Per the germline V gene, CDR1 is MNHEY and CDR2 is SVGEGT. The chain's CDR3 is CASWGPTRSDTQYF. The CDR3 nucleotides are TGTGCCAGTTGGGGCCCCACTAGGTCAGATACGCAGTATTTT.

This clonotype appeared many times. The rearrangement joins TRBV7-2 to TRBJ2-2; no firm D call. V dropped 5 bases and J dropped 6 bases, with 13 bases sitting between them. The CDR3 is made up of 14 amino acids. Per germline, CDR1 SGHTA and CDR2 FQGNSA. The CDR3 reads CASSPRTRPGELFF. Here the CDR3 DNA reads TGTGCCAGCAGCCCTAGGACCAGGCCCGGGGAGCTGTTTTTT.

The chain carries TRBV7-9 and TRBJ2-7, with D possibly being TRBD1 (6 bases). This CDR3 region has 15 residues. The germline V and J ends were trimmed by 5 bases and 4 bases, with 18 bases remaining between them. Germline V gives CDR1 SEHNR, CDR2 FQNEAQ (reference sequence). Here the CDR3 reads CASSTTTGTRYEQYF. As DNA, the CDR3 is TGTGCCAGCAGCACAACCACCGGGACAAGGTACGAGCAGTACTTC.

This clonotype was seen more than once but under ten times. The chain employs TRBV7-8 and TRBJ2-7; D is undetermined. The CDR3 is 13 amino acids. Germline loops: CDR1 SGHVS, CDR2 FQNEAQ. The V and J ends lost 1 base and 0 bases respectively, with 4 bases between them. CDR3 in amino acids: CASSLGPSYEQYV. The CDR3 region has the DNA TGTGCCAGCAGCTTAGGTCCCTCCTACGAGCAGTACGTC.

The rearrangement joins TRBV2 to TRBJ2-1; tentatively, D is TRBD2 (6 bases). V lost 7 bases, J lost 0 bases, and 10 bases lay in between. Germline CDR1 is SNHLY and CDR2 is FYNNEI. This CDR3 is built from 14 residues. CDR3 nucleotide sequence: TGTGCCAGCATCACTAGCAGCTCCTACAATGAGCAGTTCTTC. This encodes CASITSSSYNEQFF.

The chain links TRBV4-1 to TRBJ2-7; possible D gene TRBD1, 5 bases. The germline gives CDR1 MGHRA, CDR2 YSYEKL. This CDR3 contains 15 residues. The ends were cut back, 4 bases at V and 2 bases at J, with 15 bases in the middle. In DNA form, the CDR3 reads TGCGCCAGCAGCCGACTGACAGCATCGACCTACGAGCAGTACTTC. Translated: CASSRLTASTYEQYF.

This clonotype has only a few counts. The chain has TRBV11-2 and TRBJ2-2; D possibly corresponds to TRBD1 (6 bases). The CDR3 length is 15 residues. V gave up 5 bases and J gave up 4 bases, with 14 bases separating them. Per the germline V gene, CDR1 is SGHAT and CDR2 is FQNNGV. CDR3 in DNA: TGTGCCAGCAGCGTCCAAACAGGGCTCACCGGGGAGCTGTTTTTT. Amino acid sequence: CASSVQTGLTGELFF.

This clonotype was seen a few times. The genes are TRBV4-1 and TRBJ1-6, with D maybe TRBD1 (5 bases). With 0 bases removed from V and 10 bases from J, the gap between germline ends came to 13 bases. The CDR3 is 15 amino acids. In germline, CDR1 is MGHRA, CDR2 YSYEKL. CDR3 DNA: TGCGCCAGCAGCCAAGATTCCTCCTCAGGGTCACCCCTCCACTTT. Protein sequence: CASSQDSSSGSPLHF.

This clonotype occurred many times. The chain employs TRBV9 and TRBJ2-1; TRBD2 aligns across 10 bases. The CDR3 has 13 amino acids. The ends lost 6 bases at V and 9 bases at J; junction bases unmatched: 6. CDR1 is SGDLS, CDR2 YYNGEE, per germline. The CDR3 protein is CASTAGGTAEQFF. The CDR3, as DNA: TGTGCCAGCACAGCGGGGGGGACCGCTGAGCAGTTCTTC.

This clonotype was seen only a few times. The J gene is TRBJ2-7, the V gene TRBV5-1; 8 bases align to TRBD1. Germline CDR1 reads SGHRS; CDR2 reads YFSETQ. J was trimmed by 1 base and V by 4 bases; bases with no gene match: 10. This CDR3 is built from 16 residues. DNA of the CDR3: TGCGCCAGCAGCCTCGCCCCGACAGGGGATTCCTACGAGCAGTACTTC. Its protein product is CASSLAPTGDSYEQYF.

This clonotype was found a few times. The J gene is TRBJ2-7, the V gene TRBV30; no reliable D call. Looked up from germline, CDR1 is GTSNPN and CDR2 is SVGIG (reference sequence). The CDR3 is made up of 12 amino acids. V lost 3 bases to trimming and J lost 7 bases, with 13 bases between them. The CDR3 DNA is TGTGCCTGGAGGCAGAGCCTCGGGGAGCAGTACTTC. Protein sequence: CAWRQSLGEQYF.

This chain links TRBV20-1 with TRBJ2-5; D might be TRBD1 (6 bases). CDR3 size: 18 residues. V was cut by 0 bases and J by 5 bases, with 25 bases left in between. Per the germline V gene, CDR1 is DFQATT and CDR2 is SNEGSKA (reference sequence). CDR3 DNA: TGCAGTGCTAGAGATCATAGCCAGGGGCCGATTGACTTGGAGACCCAGTACTTC. Protein product: CSARDHSQGPIDLETQYF.

This clonotype was counted at least ten times. This chain connects TRBV4-2 to TRBJ2-7, with 7 bases aligning to TRBD2. The CDR3 is 15 amino acids. The V gene end was trimmed by 0 bases and the J gene end by 4 bases; junction bases not matched to a gene: 6. Germline lookup yields CDR1 LGHNA and CDR2 YNFKEQ. CDR3 protein: CASSQEERGGYEQYF. The CDR3, as DNA: TGTGCCAGCAGCCAAGAGGAGCGGGGAGGTTACGAGCAGTACTTC.

This clonotype occurred many times. The genes are TRBV19 and TRBJ2-1; 9 nucleotides agree with TRBD1. CDR1 LNHDA and CDR2 SQIVND come from the germline V gene (reference sequence). The J segment lost 6 bases and the V segment lost 6 bases, leaving 9 bases of the junction unmatched. The CDR3 totals 15 residues. In DNA form, the CDR3 reads TGTGCCAGTAGGCCCGGGGACAGGGATTCCAATGAGCAGTTCTTC. Translation: CASRPGDRDSNEQFF.

This clonotype was detected a few times. This chain connects TRBV7-2 to TRBJ2-7; D uncertain. Trimming took 5 bases from V and 4 from J, leaving 12 bases between them. Germline V gene lookup returns CDR1 SGHTA and CDR2 FQGNSA. The CDR3 spans 13 residues. Here the CDR3 reads CASSAAPTYEQYV. DNA for the CDR3: TGTGCCAGCAGCGCCGCCCCCACTTACGAGCAGTACGTC.

The genes are TRBV29-1 and TRBJ2-5, with 7 bases matching TRBD2. This CDR3 is built from 12 residues. With 5 bases clipped from V and 5 bases from J, the junction kept 5 bases outside the gene matches. The germline V gene encodes CDR1 SQVTM and CDR2 ANQGSEA. DNA for the CDR3: TGCAGCGTTCCCTGGGGAGGGGAGACCCAGTACTTC. Encoded protein: CSVPWGGETQYF.

CDR3 bases: TGTGCCAGCAGTTACCAGGGTTTGGAGACCCAGTACTTC. Its protein product is CASSYQGLETQYF. The chain employs TRBV6-5 and TRBJ2-5; weak D call: TRBD1 (5 bases). Trimming cost V 2 bases and J 5 bases, with 9 bases left between them. The CDR3 has 13 residues. CDR1 is MNHEY, CDR2 SVGAGI, per germline.

This clonotype was detected ten times or more. The V call is TRBV5-1, the J call TRBJ2-5, with D possibly called TRBD1 or TRBD2 (5 bases each). Germline V gene sequence: CDR1 SGHRS, CDR2 YFSETQ. Trimming pared 4 bases from V and 3 bases from J, leaving 10 bases between. CDR3 length: 13 residues. The CDR3 protein is CASSPVGEETQYF. In DNA, the CDR3 is TGCGCCAGCAGCCCTGTGGGGGAAGAGACCCAGTACTTC.